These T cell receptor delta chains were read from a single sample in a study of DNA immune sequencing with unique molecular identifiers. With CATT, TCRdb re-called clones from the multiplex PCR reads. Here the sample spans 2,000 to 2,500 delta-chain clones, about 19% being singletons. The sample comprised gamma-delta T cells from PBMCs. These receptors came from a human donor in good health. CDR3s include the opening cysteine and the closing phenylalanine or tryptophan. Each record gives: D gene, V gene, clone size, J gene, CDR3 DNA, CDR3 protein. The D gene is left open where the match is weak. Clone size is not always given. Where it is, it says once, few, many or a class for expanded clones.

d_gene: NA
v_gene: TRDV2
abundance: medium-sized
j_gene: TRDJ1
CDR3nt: TGTGCCTGTGACACTCTGGGTTCCATGTCGTACACCGATAAACTCATCTTT
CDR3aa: CACDTLGSMSYTDKLIF

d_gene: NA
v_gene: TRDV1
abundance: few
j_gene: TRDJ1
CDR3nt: TGTGCTCTTGGGGAACTAGGGGCGCCTTCCTACGTATGGGCTGGTGGGGGATCCCGACCTCAGTACACCGATAAACTCATCTTT
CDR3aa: CALGELGAPSYVWAGGGSRPQYTDKLIF

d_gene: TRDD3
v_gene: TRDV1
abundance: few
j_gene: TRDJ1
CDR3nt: TGTGCTCTTGGGGAACCTGAGGGGATACGGGCGGGCGCTTACACCGATAAACTCATCTTT
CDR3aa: CALGEPEGIRAGAYTDKLIF

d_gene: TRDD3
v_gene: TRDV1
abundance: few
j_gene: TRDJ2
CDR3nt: TGTGCTCTTGGGGAACTTACAGGCGTGTACTGGGGGATTCGCCCAACGACAGCACAACTCTTCTTT
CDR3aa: CALGELTGVYWGIRPTTAQLFF

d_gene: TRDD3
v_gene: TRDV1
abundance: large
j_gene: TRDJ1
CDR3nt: TGTGCTCTTGGGGAACTGTTCGATCGAGAGCTTATTGGGGGATACCGCGTTTACACCGATAAACTCATCTTT
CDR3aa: CALGELFDRELIGGYRVYTDKLIF

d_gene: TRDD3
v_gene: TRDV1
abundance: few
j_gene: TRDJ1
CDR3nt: TGTGCTCTTGGGACAATTCCGCCACCCTTTGTACTGGGGATTTCGTACCGGACGTACACCGATAAACTCATCTTT
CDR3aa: CALGTIPPPFVLGISYRTYTDKLIF

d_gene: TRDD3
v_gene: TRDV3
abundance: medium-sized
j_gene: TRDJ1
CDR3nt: TGTGCCTTTGGCATCTTATTACTGGGGGTCCTAGACACCGATAAACTCATCTTT
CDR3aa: CAFGILLLGVLDTDKLIF

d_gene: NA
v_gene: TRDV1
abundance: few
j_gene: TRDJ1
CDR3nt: TGTGCTCTTGGGGAGCCTTCTTACGTCTCTGGGCGACCAGATTGTTCCGATAAACTCATCTTT
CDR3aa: CALGEPSYVSGRPDCSDKLIF

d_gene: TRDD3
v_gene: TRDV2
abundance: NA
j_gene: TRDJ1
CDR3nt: TGTGCCTGTGACTCCGTGTCGAGGGATACGCCGTACACCGATAAACTCATCTTT
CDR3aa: CACDSVSRDTPYTDKLIF

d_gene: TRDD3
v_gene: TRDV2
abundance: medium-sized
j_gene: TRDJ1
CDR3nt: TGTGCCTGTGACTCCCTTACTGGGGGGTACACCGATAAACTCATCTTT
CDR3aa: CACDSLTGGYTDKLIF

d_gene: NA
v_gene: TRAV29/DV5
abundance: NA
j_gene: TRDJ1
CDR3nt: NA
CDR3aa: CSVLLCSKLLLWGIPDKLIF

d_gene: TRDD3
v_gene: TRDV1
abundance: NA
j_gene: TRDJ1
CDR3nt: TGTGCTCTTGGGGAATGTCTCAGAGACCCAAGTAACTTTCTGACTGGGGGATACACTTACACCGATAAACTCATCTTT
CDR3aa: CALGECLRDPSNFLTGGYTYTDKLIF

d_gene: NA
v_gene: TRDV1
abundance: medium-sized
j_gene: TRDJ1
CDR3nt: TGTGCTCTTGGGGAACTACAAGCCTTCCTACCGTGGTGGGGGATTTTCGAGGGAGGTAAACTCATCTTT
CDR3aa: CALGELQAFLPWWGIFEGGKLIF

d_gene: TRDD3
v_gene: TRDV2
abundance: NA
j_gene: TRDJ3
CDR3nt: TGTGCCTGTGTCGCCGTCGATCTGGGGGATACTCTCTGGGACACCCGACAGATGTTTTTC
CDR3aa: CACVAVDLGDTLWDTRQMFF

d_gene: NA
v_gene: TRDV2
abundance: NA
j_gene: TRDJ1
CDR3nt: TGTGCCTGTTTGGTATCCCGTACGAGGGCCGATAAACTCATCTTT
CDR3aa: CACLVSRTRADKLIF

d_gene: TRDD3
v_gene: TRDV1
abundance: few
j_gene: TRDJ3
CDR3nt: TGTGCTCTTGGGGAACGCCCTTCAATCCTCCCTTGGGGGATACTCCCCTCCTGGGACACCCGACAGATGTTTTTC
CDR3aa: CALGERPSILPWGILPSWDTRQMFF

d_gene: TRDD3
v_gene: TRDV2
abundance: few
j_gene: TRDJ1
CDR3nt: TGTGCCTGTGACGCCGTAATTCTGGGGGATACTAGGGCCACCGATAAACTCATCTTT
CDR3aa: CACDAVILGDTRATDKLIF

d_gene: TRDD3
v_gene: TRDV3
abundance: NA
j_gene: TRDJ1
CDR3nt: TGTGCCTTTAGGATCCCGCCGCTGGGGGACCTGGATGAACTCATCTTT
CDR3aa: CAFRIPPLGDLDELIF

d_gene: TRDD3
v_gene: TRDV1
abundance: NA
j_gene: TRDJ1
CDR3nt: TGTGCTCTTGGGGAAGAGCGTCTTCGGAAACTTGGGGGATCCGATAAACTCATCTTT
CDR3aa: CALGEERLRKLGGSDKLIF

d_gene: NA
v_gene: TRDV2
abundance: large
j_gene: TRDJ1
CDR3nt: TGTGCCTGTGACCGCCTTCCTACGAAGCTGGGGGAAAGGGACACCGATAAACTCATCTTT
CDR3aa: CACDRLPTKLGERDTDKLIF

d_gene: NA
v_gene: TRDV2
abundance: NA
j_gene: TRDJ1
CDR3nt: TGTGCCTGTGACACGTTGGGTAGGGGCACCGATAAACTTATCTTT
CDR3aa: CACDTLGRGTDKLIF

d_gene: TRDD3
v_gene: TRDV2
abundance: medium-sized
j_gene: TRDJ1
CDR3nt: TGTGCCTGTGACACCGTTGGGGGATCTGGCACCGATAAACTCATCTTT
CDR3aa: CACDTVGGSGTDKLIF

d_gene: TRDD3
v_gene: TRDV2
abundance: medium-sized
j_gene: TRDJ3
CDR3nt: TGTGCCTGTGACACGTTACGGGATACAGACTCCTGGGACACCCGACAGATGTTTTTC
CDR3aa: CACDTLRDTDSWDTRQMFF

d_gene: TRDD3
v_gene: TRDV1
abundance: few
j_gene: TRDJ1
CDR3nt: TGTGCTCTTGGGGAACGAAGGCCCCCTACTCGGGGATACGCCGATAAACTCATCTTT
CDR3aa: CALGERRPPTRGYADKLIF

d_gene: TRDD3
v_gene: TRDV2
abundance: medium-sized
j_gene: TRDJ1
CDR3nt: TGTGCCTGTGACCGCCTGGGGGTGGGGGAAAGACCAAGACACTACACCGATAAACTCATCTTT
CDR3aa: CACDRLGVGERPRHYTDKLIF

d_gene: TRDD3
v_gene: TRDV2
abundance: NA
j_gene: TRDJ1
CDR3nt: TGTGCCTGTGACACCGTCGAGGACCAACTGGGGGATCGCGATAAACTCATCTTT
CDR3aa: CACDTVEDQLGDRDKLIF

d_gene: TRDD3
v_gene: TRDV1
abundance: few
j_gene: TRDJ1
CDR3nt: TGTGCTCTTGGGGAGTCCTTCCTCGTACTGGGGGATCCCCTTAAACTCATCTTT
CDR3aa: CALGESFLVLGDPLKLIF

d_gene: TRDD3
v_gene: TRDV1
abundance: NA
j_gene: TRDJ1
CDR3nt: TGTGCTCTCGGAGGCGACCCGGCCTTCCGGCCTTTTCTTTGGGGGATACCCTATTATAAACTCATCTTT
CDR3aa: CALGGDPAFRPFLWGIPYYKLIF

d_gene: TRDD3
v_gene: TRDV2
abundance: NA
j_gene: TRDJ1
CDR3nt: TGTGCCTGTGACGTACTGGGGGAGTACACCGATAAACTCATCTTT
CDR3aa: CACDVLGEYTDKLIF

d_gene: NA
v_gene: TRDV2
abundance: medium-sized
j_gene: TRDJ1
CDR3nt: TGTGCCTGTGACACCGTGGGGGGAAGTGCGAATAAACTCATCTTT
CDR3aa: CACDTVGGSANKLIF

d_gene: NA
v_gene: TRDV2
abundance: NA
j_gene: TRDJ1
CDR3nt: TGTGCCTGTGACGCTGTGGTGGTGGGCCATCCAACCACCGATAAACTCATCTTT
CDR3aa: CACDAVVVGHPTTDKLIF

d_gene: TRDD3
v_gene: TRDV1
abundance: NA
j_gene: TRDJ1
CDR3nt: TGTGCTCTTGGGGAACAGTCCCCCTACTACTGGGGATTAACCGATAAACTCATCTTT
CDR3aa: CALGEQSPYYWGLTDKLIF

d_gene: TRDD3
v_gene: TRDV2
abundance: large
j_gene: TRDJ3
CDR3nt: TGTGCCTGTGACCCCGTCTGGGGGAGCTCCTGGGACACCCGACAGATGTTTTTC
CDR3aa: CACDPVWGSSWDTRQMFF

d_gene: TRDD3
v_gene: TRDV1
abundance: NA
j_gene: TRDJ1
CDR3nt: TGTGCTCTTGGGGAAATCCCCTCTATTTATTACTGGGGGACCTCCCCTGTACGTGGCGATAAACTCATCTTT
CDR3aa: CALGEIPSIYYWGTSPVRGDKLIF

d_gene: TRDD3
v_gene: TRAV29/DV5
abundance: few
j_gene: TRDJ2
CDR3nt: TGTGCAGCAACCTCAAGAGATTGGGGGATTGGCACGACAGCACAACTCTTCTTT
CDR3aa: CAATSRDWGIGTTAQLFF

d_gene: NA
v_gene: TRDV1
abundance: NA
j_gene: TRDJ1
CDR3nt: TGTGCTCTTGGGGAACGAGGGATAGACTACGGTAAACTCATCTTT
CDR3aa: CALGERGIDYGKLIF

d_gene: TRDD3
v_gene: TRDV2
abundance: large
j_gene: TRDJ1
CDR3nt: TGTGCCTGTGTAGGACTGGGGATGCGCACCGATAAACTCATCTTT
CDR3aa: CACVGLGMRTDKLIF

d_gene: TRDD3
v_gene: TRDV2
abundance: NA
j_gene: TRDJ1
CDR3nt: TGTGCCTGTGACTTACTGGGGGCTTACACCGATAAACTCATCTTT
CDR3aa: CACDLLGAYTDKLIF

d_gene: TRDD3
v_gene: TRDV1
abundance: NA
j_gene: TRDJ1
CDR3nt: TGTGCTCTTGGGTCCTCGGGTCTTGGGGGATCGGAGTACACCGATAAACTCATCTTT
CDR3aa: CALGSSGLGGSEYTDKLIF

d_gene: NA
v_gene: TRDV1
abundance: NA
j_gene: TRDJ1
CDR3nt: TGTGCTCTCAGGCCTTCCCTTTATAGACTGGGGCCACCGGGACCCGATAAACTCATCTTT
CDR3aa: CALRPSLYRLGPPGPDKLIF

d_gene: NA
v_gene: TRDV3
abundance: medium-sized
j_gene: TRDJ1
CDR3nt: TGTGCCTTTAAGTCTTCCCACCTACCCAACCATAAACTCATCTTT
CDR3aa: CAFKSSHLPNHKLIF

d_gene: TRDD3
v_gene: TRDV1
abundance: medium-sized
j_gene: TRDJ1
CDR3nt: TGTGCTCTTGGGGAACTGGGGTGGGACTGGGGTTACACCGATAAACTCATCTTT
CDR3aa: CALGELGWDWGYTDKLIF

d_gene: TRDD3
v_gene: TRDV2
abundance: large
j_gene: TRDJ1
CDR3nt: TGTGCCTGTGACTTCCTACTGGGGGATACGGCCGCCGATAAACTCATCTTT
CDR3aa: CACDFLLGDTAADKLIF

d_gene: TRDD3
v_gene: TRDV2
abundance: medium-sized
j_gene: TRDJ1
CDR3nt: TGTGCCTGTGACCCAACCAGGACTGGGGGATACTCTCCCGATAAACTCATCTTT
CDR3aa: CACDPTRTGGYSPDKLIF

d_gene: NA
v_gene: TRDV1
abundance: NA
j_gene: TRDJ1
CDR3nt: TGTGCTCTTGGGGAACCATCGGTCCTACGAGGCTGGGGGGTCACCGATAAACTCATCTTT
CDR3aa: CALGEPSVLRGWGVTDKLIF

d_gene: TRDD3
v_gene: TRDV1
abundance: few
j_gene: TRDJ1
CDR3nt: TGTGCTCTTGGGGATCCTATTCCTACAAGGGGGGATACAACCGATAAACTCATCTTT
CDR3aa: CALGDPIPTRGDTTDKLIF

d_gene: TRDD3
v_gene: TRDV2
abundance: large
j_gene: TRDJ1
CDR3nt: TGTGCCTGTGACAAGCTGGGGGATAACGACCGAATCGATAAACTCATCTTT
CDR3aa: CACDKLGDNDRIDKLIF

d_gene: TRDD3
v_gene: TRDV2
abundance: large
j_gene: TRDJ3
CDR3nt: TGTGCCTGTGACAGTACTGGGGGGCCCCGCTCCTGGGACACCCGACAGATGTTTTTC
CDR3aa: CACDSTGGPRSWDTRQMFF

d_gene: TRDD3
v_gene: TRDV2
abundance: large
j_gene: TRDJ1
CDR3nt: TGTGCCTGTGACACCGTTACTAATAGTGTACTGGGGGATACGGGGGGACTCATCTTT
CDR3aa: CACDTVTNSVLGDTGGLIF

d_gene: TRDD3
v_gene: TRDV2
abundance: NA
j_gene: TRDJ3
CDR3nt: TGTGCCTGTGACGGGATCGTCGTACTGGGGGATACGCATAAGAGCTCCTGGGACACCCGACAGATGTTTTTC
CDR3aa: CACDGIVVLGDTHKSSWDTRQMFF

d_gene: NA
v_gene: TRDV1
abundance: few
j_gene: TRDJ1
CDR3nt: TGTGCTCTTGGGGAAGATAGTCCAGGATGGTTGGGGCCACCTAGGGCCGATAAACTCATCTTT
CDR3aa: CALGEDSPGWLGPPRADKLIF

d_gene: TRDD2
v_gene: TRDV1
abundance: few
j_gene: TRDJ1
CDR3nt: TGTGCTCTTGGGTCTTTATCCTTCCCTTCCTACCCCGGGGGCTACCTGGTCACCGATAAACTCATCTTT
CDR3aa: CALGSLSFPSYPGGYLVTDKLIF